The T cell receptor (beta chain) described here comes from a study of Ad26.COV2.S vaccination and SARS-CoV-2 variants. Study context: Administration of Ad26.COV2.S was intramuscular, either once or twice 56 days apart.

Treatment in this sample: some 20 received Ad26.COV2.S at low or high dose, single or two shots; 5 received placebo; per-sample allocation not given. Sampling was done on day 63 after the first vaccine or placebo injection. The CDR3 loop spans 16 amino acids. The germline V gene has CDR1 KGHDR and CDR2 SFDVKD. The ends lost 0 bases at V and 6 bases at J; junction bases unmatched: 2. The repertoire was sequenced with immunoSEQ multiplex PCR; TCRdb's copy has only in-frame clones and lacks some. The table has 440,000 or so clones, roughly 91% seen once. This TCR derives from a person aged 18-60 years who received the Ad26.COV2.S COVID-19 vaccine or a placebo. The rearrangement links TRBV24-1 to TRBJ2-3; 13 nucleotides agree with TRBD2. The input for sequencing was peripheral blood, taken in a trial of Ad26.COV2.S vaccine versus placebo. CDR3 bases: TGTGCCACCAGTGATTTGAGGACTAGCGGGAGTGATACGCAGTATTTT. It translates to CATSDLRTSGSDTQYF.